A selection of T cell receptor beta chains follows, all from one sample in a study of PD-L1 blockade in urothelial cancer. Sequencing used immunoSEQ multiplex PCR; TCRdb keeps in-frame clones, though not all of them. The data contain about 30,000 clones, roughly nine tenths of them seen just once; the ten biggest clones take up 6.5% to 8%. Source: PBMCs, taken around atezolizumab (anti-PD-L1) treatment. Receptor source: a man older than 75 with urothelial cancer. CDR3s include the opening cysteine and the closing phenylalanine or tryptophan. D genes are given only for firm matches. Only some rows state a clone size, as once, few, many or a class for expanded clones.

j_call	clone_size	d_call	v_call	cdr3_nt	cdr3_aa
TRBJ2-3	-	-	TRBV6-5	TGTGCCAGCAGTTCACGGTGGACAGATACGCAGTATTTT	CASSSRWTDTQYF
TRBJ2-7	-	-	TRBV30	TGTGCCTGTTCGGGACTCGACTACGAGCAGTACTTC	CACSGLDYEQYF
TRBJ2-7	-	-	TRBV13	TGTGCCAGCAGCCTCAGGGGCTACGAGCAGTACTTC	CASSLRGYEQYF
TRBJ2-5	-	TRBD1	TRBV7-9	TGTGCCAGCAGACCCGGGACAGGGACGGAGACCCAGTACTTC	CASRPGTGTETQYF
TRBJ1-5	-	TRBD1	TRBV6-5	TGTGCCAGCAGTCCACGACAGGGCCGGCAGCCCCAGCATTTT	CASSPRQGRQPQHF
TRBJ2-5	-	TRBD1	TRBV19	TGTGCCAGTAGTCCCCGGACAGGGTGGAAGACCCAGTACTTC	CASSPRTGWKTQYF
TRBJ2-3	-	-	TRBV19	TGTGCCAGTGGAGAGACGAGGGAAACAGATACGCAGTATTTT	CASGETRETDTQYF
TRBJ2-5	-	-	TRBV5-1	TGCGCCAGCAGCCCGACAGTGGACCAAGAGACCCAGTACTTC	CASSPTVDQETQYF
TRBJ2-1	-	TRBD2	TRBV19	TGTGCCAGTAGTACGGGACTAGCGGGAGTCATCTACAATGAGCAGTTCTTC	CASSTGLAGVIYNEQFF
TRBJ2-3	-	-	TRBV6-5	TGTGCCAGCAGTTACCGGGAGTTGACAGATACGCAGTATTTT	CASSYRELTDTQYF
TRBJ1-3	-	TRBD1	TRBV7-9	TGTGCCAGCAGCCGAGGACAGGGGGCGCGCGGAAACACCATATATTTT	CASSRGQGARGNTIYF
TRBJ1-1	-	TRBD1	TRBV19	TGTGCCAGTAGTCCCACAGGGGGCTACACTGAAGCTTTCTTT	CASSPTGGYTEAFF
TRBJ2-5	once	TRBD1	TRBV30	TGTGCCTGGAGTGTCGGACAGGCTCAAGAGACCCAGTACTTC	CAWSVGQAQETQYF
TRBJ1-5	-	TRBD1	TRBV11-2	TGTGCCAGCAGCTTAGGGACAGGGCGAAGCAATCAGCCCCAGCATTTT	CASSLGTGRSNQPQHF
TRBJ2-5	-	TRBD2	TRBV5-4	TGTGCCAGCAGCTGGACTAGCGGGGGAGGAGAGACCCAGTACTTC	CASSWTSGGGETQYF
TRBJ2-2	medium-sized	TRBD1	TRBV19	TGTGCCAGTACCCCCCGGACAGGGTCTTTAACCGGGGAGCTGTTTTTT	CASTPRTGSLTGELFF
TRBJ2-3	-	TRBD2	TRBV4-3	TGCGCCAGCAGCCAAGACCCACGGCCCAGCGGGAGTACAGATACGCAGTATTTT	CASSQDPRPSGSTDTQYF
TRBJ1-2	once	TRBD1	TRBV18	TGTGCCAGCTCACCCTCAACAATAAAGACAGGGGGCGATGGCTACACCTTC	CASSPSTIKTGGDGYTF
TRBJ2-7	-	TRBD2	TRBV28	TGTGCCAGCAGTTTAGGGACTAGCGGGAGGACGTTTCGTGAGCAGTACTTC	CASSLGTSGRTFREQYF
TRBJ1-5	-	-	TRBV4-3	TGCGCCAGCAGCCAAGATCCGCGGCAGCCCCAGCATTTT	CASSQDPRQPQHF
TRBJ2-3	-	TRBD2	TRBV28	TGTGCCAGCAGTTGGGCTAGCGGGAACGTAGATACGCAGTATTTT	CASSWASGNVDTQYF
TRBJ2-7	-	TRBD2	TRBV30	TGTGCCTGGGCGGGGGTATGGGGCGGTGACGAGCAGTACTTC	CAWAGVWGGDEQYF
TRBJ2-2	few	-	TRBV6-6	TGTGCCACCACGGGTGACACCGGGGAGCTGTTTTTT	CATTGDTGELFF
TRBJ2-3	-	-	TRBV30	TGTGCCTGGAGACCAGGGGGGAGAAAATACGATACGCAGTATTTT	CAWRPGGRKYDTQYF
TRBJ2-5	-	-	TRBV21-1	TGTGCCAGTCGCCCGCCGGGTGGAGAGACCCAGTACTTC	CASRPPGGETQYF
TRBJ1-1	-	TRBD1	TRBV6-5	TGTGCCAGCAGGGACAGGGAGAGGACTGAAGCTTTCTTT	CASRDRERTEAFF
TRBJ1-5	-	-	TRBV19	TGTGCCAGTAGTATAGAGGGAACAGGGAAGCCCCAGCATTTT	CASSIEGTGKPQHF
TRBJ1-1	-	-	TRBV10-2	TGCGCCAGCAGTAACATCAGAGGCACTGAAGCTTTCTTT	CASSNIRGTEAFF
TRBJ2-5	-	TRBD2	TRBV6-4	TGTGCCAGCCTAGCCCAGGGGGGACTAGCGGGAGCGAAAGAGACCCAGTACTTC	CASLAQGGLAGAKETQYF
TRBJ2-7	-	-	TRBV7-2	TGTGCCAGCAGCGCCTCTAGAGGTTCCTACGAGCAGTACTTC	CASSASRGSYEQYF
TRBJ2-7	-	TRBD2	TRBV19	TGTGCCAGCGGGAGGGGTTACGAGCAGTACTTC	CASGRGYEQYF
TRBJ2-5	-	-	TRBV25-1	TGTGCCAGCAGTGAGGGAGGGGGAGAGACCCAGTACTTC	CASSEGGGETQYF
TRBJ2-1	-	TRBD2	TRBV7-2	TGTGCCAGCAGCTTATCCGGGAGGGGGGTAGATCGGTTCTTC	CASSLSGRGVDRFF
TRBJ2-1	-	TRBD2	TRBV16	TGTGCCAGCAGCCAAAGCGGGACTAGCGGGAGGGCCAGGGATGAGCAGTTCTTC	CASSQSGTSGRARDEQFF
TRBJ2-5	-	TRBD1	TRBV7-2	TGTGCCAGCAGCCGACAGGGGGCGGAGACCCAGTACTTC	CASSRQGAETQYF
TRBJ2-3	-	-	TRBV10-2	TGCGCCAGCAGTGAGTCGTGGCAGGATAACACAGATACGCAGTATTTT	CASSESWQDNTDTQYF
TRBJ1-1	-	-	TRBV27	TGTGCCAGCAGTTCCGGCACAGTAAACACTGAAGCTTTCTTT	CASSSGTVNTEAFF
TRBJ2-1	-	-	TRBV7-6	TGTGCCAGCAGCTCCCTACCAAAAAATGAGCAGTTCTTC	CASSSLPKNEQFF
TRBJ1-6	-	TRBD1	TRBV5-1	TGCGCCAGCACCTCTGCGCGACAGGGTGTTTCACCCCTCCACTTT	CASTSARQGVSPLHF
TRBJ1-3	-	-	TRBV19	TGTGCCAGTAGTATAGGCCCCCAGATCTCTGGAAACACCATATATTTT	CASSIGPQISGNTIYF
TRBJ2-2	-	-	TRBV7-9	TGTGCCAGCAGCCTAGAGAGGACACAACTCACCGGGGAGCTGTTTTTT	CASSLERTQLTGELFF
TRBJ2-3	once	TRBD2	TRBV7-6	TGTGCCAGCAGCTCCGAGGGAAGCGGGAGGAGCACAGATACGCAGTATTTT	CASSSEGSGRSTDTQYF
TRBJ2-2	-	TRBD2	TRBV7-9	TGTGCCAGCAGGTTGAGCGGGAGCGCCGGGGAGCTGTTTTTT	CASRLSGSAGELFF
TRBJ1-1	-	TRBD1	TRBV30	TGTGCCTGGAGCCTACAGGGGGCTGGAGGGGTAGCTTTCTTT	CAWSLQGAGGVAFF
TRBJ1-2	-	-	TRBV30	TGTGGGGGAGGGAACTACTATGGCTACACCTTC	CGGGNYYGYTF
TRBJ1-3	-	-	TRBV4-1	TGCGCCAGCAGCCAAGGGGACACCTCTGGAAACACCATATATTTT	CASSQGDTSGNTIYF